These 24 T cell receptor beta chains share one sample of origin, sequenced in a study of CD8+ T cells in alopecia areata. As the sequencing template, cDNA was produced by extracting RNA and reverse transcribing it. Method: immunoSEQ multiplex PCR; TCRdb's copy keeps in-frame clones and lacks some. This table holds around 300,000 clones, around three fifths found once. Treatment indicated: oral pan-JAK inhibitor, 5-10 mg twice daily. The sequences come from CD4+ T cells sorted from blood, collected at roughly week 53, from a patient treated with tofacitinib. Every receptor here comes from a human donor with alopecia areata.

This chain's CDR3 is CASSVEGQGWNEQFF. CDR3 sequence (DNA): TGTGCCAGCAGCGTAGAGGGACAGGGGTGGAATGAGCAGTTCTTC. V is TRBV9 and J is TRBJ2-1, with 10 bases matching TRBD1. The CDR3 spans 15 residues. V lost 0 bases, J lost 7 bases, and 4 bases stayed unmatched. Germline V gene sequence: CDR1 SGDLS, CDR2 YYNGEE. Full variable domain (outside the CDR3, taken from reference TRBV9 and TRBJ2-1): DSGVTQTPKHLITATGQRVTLRCSPRSGDLSVYWYQQSLDQGLQFLIQYYNGEERAKGNILERFSAQQFPDLHSELNLSSLELGDSALYFCASSVEGQGWNEQFFGPGTRLTVL.

The chain combines TRBV9 with TRBJ2-2; no clear D gene. This CDR3 has 13 amino acids. V was cut by 3 bases and J by 2 bases, with 5 bases left in between. From germline, CDR1 is SGDLS and CDR2 YYNGEE. CDR3 in amino acids: CASSADNTGELFF. The CDR3 DNA reads TGTGCCAGCAGCGCCGACAACACCGGGGAGCTGTTTTTT.

This rearrangement joins TRBV29-1 to TRBJ1-1; 9 nucleotides align to TRBD1. V lost 1 base, J lost 3 bases, and 0 bases stayed unmatched. This CDR3 comprises 13 residues. CDR1 is SQVTM, CDR2 ANQGSEA, per germline. The CDR3 loop is CSVEGQGDTEAFF. The CDR3, as DNA: TGCAGCGTTGAAGGACAGGGGGACACTGAAGCTTTCTTT.

J is TRBJ2-3 and V is TRBV7-9, with 7 bases lining up with TRBD2. The V and J ends lost 7 bases and 0 bases, in that order; junction bases with no gene match: 4. The CDR3 runs to 14 residues. Germline CDR1 SEHNR, CDR2 FQNEAQ (reference sequence). The CDR3 loop reads CASTQRGSTDTQYF. In DNA, the CDR3 is TGTGCCAGCACCCAGCGGGGCAGCACAGATACGCAGTATTTT.

The chain employs TRBV4-3 and TRBJ2-2; 10 bases map to TRBD2. V lost 5 bases and J lost 4; bases outside the gene matches: 7. Germline CDR1 is LGHNA and CDR2 is YSLEER. This CDR3 is built from 16 residues. The CDR3 loop is CASSALLAGTTGELFF. The CDR3 region has the DNA TGCGCCAGCAGCGCTTTACTAGCGGGGACCACCGGGGAGCTGTTTTTT.

As to this clone: The same CDR3 arises from other DNA sequences in this sample as well. The chain links TRBV29-1 to TRBJ1-2; 10 positions match TRBD1. The germline V gene has CDR1 SQVTM and CDR2 ANQGSEA. Germline trimming cut 6 bases from V and 8 bases from J; bases unmatched to any gene: 6. The CDR3 runs 12 residues. The CDR3 DNA sequence: TGCAGCGTCGCGGGACAGGGGCACGGCTACACCTTC. Its translation is CSVAGQGHGYTF.

The V gene is TRBV29-1, the J gene TRBJ2-1; D gene uncertain. Germline lookup yields CDR1 SQVTM and CDR2 ANQGSEA. This CDR3 is built from 12 residues. The germline V and J ends were trimmed by 7 bases and 4 bases, with 11 bases remaining between them. The CDR3 region is CSGWQRYNEQFF. DNA for the CDR3: TGCAGCGGGTGGCAGCGTTACAATGAGCAGTTCTTC.

The rearrangement uses TRBV10-3 and TRBJ1-1; D call uncertain. This CDR3 region has 13 residues. V gave up 9 bases and J gave up 1 base, with 12 bases separating them. Germline loops: CDR1 ENHRY, CDR2 SYGVKD. The CDR3 sequence: CAITPEGNTEAFF. For the CDR3, the DNA is TGTGCCATAACACCCGAAGGGAACACTGAAGCTTTCTTT.

The V and J genes are TRBV5-1 and TRBJ2-1, with D uncertain. This CDR3 has 18 residues. V was cut by 3 bases and J by 2 bases, with 21 bases left in between. Per the germline V gene, CDR1 is SGHRS and CDR2 is YFSETQ. The CDR3 protein is CASSSDPRGRATYNEQFF. CDR3 bases: TGCGCCAGCAGCTCCGACCCCCGAGGTAGGGCCACCTACAATGAGCAGTTCTTC.

The chain couples TRBV7-9 to TRBJ2-7; 7 nucleotides line up with TRBD1. Trimming took 4 bases from V and 2 from J; bases not matched to a gene: 5. CDR1 is SEHNR and CDR2 is FQNEAQ in the germline V gene (reference sequence). The CDR3 runs to 14 residues. The CDR3 DNA sequence: TGTGCCAGCAGCTGGGGGCAGGGGGCCTACGAGCAGTACTTC. This encodes CASSWGQGAYEQYF.

DNA of the CDR3: TGTGCCAGCAGCCAGACTAGCGGGGGGTCTAGCACAGATACGCAGTATTTT. Translating gives CASSQTSGGSSTDTQYF. The chain has TRBV4-2 and TRBJ2-3, with 13 bases lining up with TRBD2. Germline V gene data show CDR1 as LGHNA and CDR2 as YNFKEQ. The CDR3 covers 17 residues. V lost 3 bases to trimming and J lost 0 bases; unmatched junction nucleotides: 3.

This clone was observed a handful of times. The sample carries other DNA sequences with the same CDR3. The chain links TRBV5-1 to TRBJ2-7; D uncertain. CDR1 is SGHRS and CDR2 is YFSETQ in the germline V gene. Trimming shortened V by 0 bases and J by 3 bases, and 7 bases separated the two germline ends. This CDR3 is 13 amino acids long. The DNA for the CDR3 is TGCGCCAGCAGCTTGGGACGGAACTACGAGCAGTACTTC. This translates into CASSLGRNYEQYF.

This clone was observed once. This chain uses TRBV20-1 with TRBJ2-4; D ambiguous. The CDR3 is 10 residues long. V was cut by 6 bases and J by 9 bases, with 9 bases left in between. Germline V CDR1 and CDR2: DFQATT, SNEGSKA (reference sequence). The CDR3 DNA follows: TGCAGTGCCCTATATGGCATTCAGTACTTC. This translates into CSALYGIQYF.

The J gene is TRBJ2-7, the V gene TRBV30; D not resolved. In germline, CDR1 is GTSNPN, CDR2 SVGIG (reference sequence). Trimming cost V 8 bases and J 4 bases, with 12 bases left between them. The CDR3 spans 11 residues. CDR3 nucleotide sequence: TGTGCCCGTGGCGGCCCATACGAGCAGTACTTC. Protein: CARGGPYEQYF.

The chain links TRBV11-2 to TRBJ2-3; a possible D gene is TRBD2 (6 bases). The CDR3 length is 15 residues. V lost 1 base to trimming and J lost 10 bases, with 18 bases between them. Germline lookup yields CDR1 SGHAT and CDR2 FQNNGV. The CDR3, as DNA: TGTGCCAGCAGCTTAGTGGGAGGAGTTCCACCCCCGCAGTATTTT. Translating it yields CASSLVGGVPPPQYF.

This clone was seen only a few times. The genes are TRBV29-1 and TRBJ2-7, with 7 bases lining up with TRBD1. The germline V gene has CDR1 SQVTM and CDR2 ANQGSEA. V lost 8 bases and J lost 8; bases outside the gene matches: 12. This CDR3 has 12 amino acids. CDR3 sequence (DNA): TGCAGCTTCCGGGACAGCCACCTAAAGCAGTACTTC. Translated: CSFRDSHLKQYF.

A word on this clone: The sample holds other DNA sequences that translate to the same CDR3. The V call is TRBV7-9, the J call TRBJ1-1; unclear D gene. The V and J ends lost 5 bases and 1 base respectively, with 8 bases between them. The CDR3 loop spans 13 amino acids. Germline V gives CDR1 SEHNR, CDR2 FQNEAQ (reference sequence). For the CDR3, the DNA is TGTGCCAGCAGCCTTCAGGAGAACACTGAAGCTTTCTTT. This codes for CASSLQENTEAFF. The full variable domain, with the rest looked up from reference TRBV7-9 and TRBJ1-1, is DTGVSQNPRHKITKRGQNVTFRCDPISEHNRLYWYRQTLGQGPEFLTYFQNEAQLEKSRLLSDRFSAERPKGSFSTLEIQRTEQGDSAMYLCASSLQENTEAFFGQGTRLTVV.

This sequence joins TRBV2 and TRBJ1-4; D unclear. The CDR3 length is 14 residues. Germline values: CDR1 SNHLY, CDR2 FYNNEI. The germline V and J ends were trimmed by 0 bases and 6 bases, with 8 bases remaining between them. CDR3 in amino acids: CASSEAFRDEKLFF. CDR3 sequence (DNA): TGTGCCAGCAGTGAAGCGTTTCGGGATGAAAAACTGTTTTTT.

This clone has only a few counts. The chain combines TRBV7-8 with TRBJ2-1, with a tentative D call TRBD2 (5 bases). CDR1 and CDR2 (germline): SGHVS, FQNEAQ. This CDR3 has 16 residues. The V and J ends lost 4 bases and 7 bases respectively, with 20 bases between them. This CDR3 reads CASSWDRGSQSNEQFF. In nucleotides, the CDR3 is TGTGCCAGCAGCTGGGATCGAGGGAGTCAGTCGAATGAGCAGTTCTTC.

The V gene is TRBV30, the J gene TRBJ1-2; D is unclear. Trimming pared 2 bases from V and 4 bases from J, leaving 8 bases between. This CDR3 is 12 amino acids long. Germline loops: CDR1 GTSNPN, CDR2 SVGIG (reference sequence). CDR3 nucleotides: TGTGCCTGGAGTTCGCAGAGCTATGGCTACACCTTC. Translated: CAWSSQSYGYTF.

DNA of the CDR3: TGTGCCAGCAGCCAGATCCCAGGGGGCTCCAGGGACACTGAAGCTTTCTTT. Protein product: CASSQIPGGSRDTEAFF. This chain uses TRBV7-9 with TRBJ1-1, with 8 bases lining up with TRBD1. The CDR3 is 17 amino acids. V was clipped by 5 bases and J by 3 bases; unmatched bases: 14. Germline values: CDR1 SEHNR, CDR2 FQNEAQ (reference sequence).

The chain combines TRBV6-5 with TRBJ1-5, with unresolved D. Germline V lookup: CDR1 MNHEY, CDR2 SVGAGI. This CDR3 has 15 amino acids. Trimming pared 8 bases from V and 1 base from J, leaving 15 bases between. CDR3 amino acids: CASSERGLSNQPQHF. CDR3 DNA: TGTGCCAGCTCCGAGCGTGGCCTCAGCAATCAGCCCCAGCATTTT.

V is TRBV29-1 and J is TRBJ1-5, with D maybe TRBD1 (6 bases). V was shortened by 7 bases and J by 4 bases, with 14 bases between the two germline ends. CDR1 and CDR2 from the germline V gene are SQVTM and ANQGSEA. The CDR3 spans 13 residues. CDR3 bases: TGCAGCGCCTTGGACAGCCCAAATCAGCCCCAGCATTTT. Translation: CSALDSPNQPQHF.

Many counts were recorded for this clone. The V call is TRBV15, the J call TRBJ2-1, with D perhaps matching TRBD2 (5 bases). Germline V gene data show CDR1 as LNHNV and CDR2 as YYDKDF (reference sequence). The CDR3 contains 12 residues. The V and J ends lost 5 bases and 3 bases respectively, with 5 bases between them. CDR3 residues: CATSGSYNEQFF. The CDR3 DNA reads TGTGCCACCAGCGGGAGCTACAATGAGCAGTTCTTC. Based on the CDR3 plus reference TRBV15 and TRBJ2-1, the full variable domain is DAMVIQNPRYQVTQFGKPVTLSCSQTLNHNVMYWYQQKSSQAPKLLFHYYDKDFNNEADTPDNFQSRRPNTSFCFLDIRSPGLGDTAMYLCATSGSYNEQFFGPGTRLTVL.